The 18 T cell receptor beta chains below were found in one sample sequenced in a study of blood T cell repertoires in COVID-19. Only in-frame clones appear in the TCRdb table, and some are missing; sequencing was by immunoSEQ multiplex PCR. The sample lists 200,000 or so clones, about nine tenths occurring once. What was sequenced was PBMCs or T cells enriched from blood (not recorded which). These receptors all come from a woman aged 25 to 45 who had recovered from COVID-19.

The J gene is TRBJ2-7, the V gene TRBV5-6, with TRBD2 matching over 7 bases. Germline trimming cut 6 bases from V and 0 bases from J; bases unmatched to any gene: 6. CDR3 size: 14 residues. Germline loops: CDR1 SGHDT, CDR2 YYEEEE. As DNA, the CDR3 is TGTGCCAGCAAAGGGCGGGGGAGCTCCTACGAGCAGTACTTC. This gives the protein CASKGRGSSYEQYF.

The chain uses TRBV3-1 (or the pseudogene TRBV3-2) and TRBJ1-2; TRBD1 might be the D (5 bases). This CDR3 has 14 amino acids. V was shortened by 3 bases and J by 11 bases, with 19 bases between the two germline ends. Germline V gene sequence: CDR1 LGHDT, CDR2 YNNKEL (reference sequence). CDR3 sequence reads: CASSQTFEPTGYTF. The CDR3 bases are TGTGCCAGCAGCCAGACTTTTGAGCCCACAGGATACACCTTC.

This clone has only one observation. The V gene is TRBV11-2, the J gene TRBJ2-1; 11 nucleotides agree with TRBD1. J gave up 3 bases and V 6 bases, and 7 bases lay outside the gene matches. Germline loops: CDR1 SGHAT, CDR2 FQNNGV. There are 16 residues in the CDR3. This chain's CDR3 is CASRLSGTGGYNEQFF. CDR3 coding DNA: TGTGCCAGCAGGTTATCCGGGACAGGGGGCTACAATGAGCAGTTCTTC. The complete variable domain, with remaining parts taken from reference TRBV11-2 and TRBJ2-1, reads EAGVAQSPRYKIIEKRQSVAFWCNPISGHATLYWYQQILGQGPKLLIQFQNNGVVDDSQLPKDRFSAERLKGVDSTLKIQPAKLEDSAVYLCASRLSGTGGYNEQFFGPGTRLTVL.

V gene TRBV7-9 combines with J gene TRBJ2-7; 8 bases map to TRBD1. Germline V lookup: CDR1 SEHNR, CDR2 FQNEAQ (reference sequence). Trimming cost V 1 base and J 7 bases; bases outside gene matches: 6. The CDR3 loop spans 14 amino acids. The CDR3 DNA follows: TGTGCCAGCAGCTTAGATCAGGGGGCTTGGGAGCAGTACTTC. It translates to CASSLDQGAWEQYF.

The rearrangement links TRBV12-3 or TRBV12-4 to TRBJ1-1; 8 bases map to TRBD1. J was trimmed by 11 bases and V by 7 bases; bases with no gene match: 6. This CDR3 has 11 residues. The CDR3 DNA is TGTGCCAGCACTTTGACAGGGGACGCTTTCTTT. Translating gives CASTLTGDAFF.

The chain is built from TRBV11-2 and TRBJ1-1; D is possibly TRBD1 (6 bases). Trimming stripped 5 bases from V and 10 bases from J, with 20 bases between. The CDR3 consists of 14 residues. CDR1 and CDR2 from the germline V gene are SGHAT and FQNNGV. The CDR3 spells CASSPTGTTLGAFF. In nucleotides, the CDR3 is TGTGCCAGCAGCCCTACCGGGACAACTCTTGGAGCTTTCTTT.

V and J are TRBV19 and TRBJ1-5; D might be TRBD1 (5 bases). Trimming removed 4 bases from V and 4 bases from J, with 14 bases in between. The CDR3 runs to 15 residues. In germline, CDR1 is LNHDA, CDR2 SQIVND (reference sequence). The CDR3 sequence is CASSTTGVENQPQHF. DNA of the CDR3: TGTGCCAGTAGTACCACGGGGGTGGAAAATCAGCCCCAGCATTTT.

This chain joins TRBV12-3 or TRBV12-4 and TRBJ1-1; D is possibly TRBD1 (5 bases). The CDR3 is 13 residues long. Trimming took off 5 bases at V and 0 bases at J, with 7 bases between the two ends. The CDR3 reads CASSAQVNTEAFF. The CDR3, as DNA: TGTGCCAGCAGTGCACAGGTGAACACTGAAGCTTTCTTT.

J is TRBJ1-4 and V is TRBV9; D remains unclear. Germline CDR1 and CDR2: SGDLS and YYNGEE. Trimming cost V 0 bases and J 8 bases, with 11 bases left between them. The CDR3 spans 14 residues. The DNA of the CDR3 is TGTGCCAGCAGCGTAGGAACGATAGAGGAAAAACTGTTTTTT. It codes for CASSVGTIEEKLFF.

The chain joins TRBV7-7 to TRBJ2-1, with a weak D call TRBD1 (6 bases). Deletions cut 0 bases from V and 4 bases from J, with 13 bases between. The CDR3 totals 16 residues. CDR1 is SSHAT and CDR2 is FNYEAQ in the germline V gene (reference sequence). DNA for the CDR3: TGTGCCAGCAGCTTAGCGCACAGGACAGCATACAATGAGCAGTTCTTC. Encoded protein: CASSLAHRTAYNEQFF. Full variable domain (remainder filled in from reference TRBV7-7 and TRBJ2-1): GAGVSQSPRYKVTKRGQDVTLRCDPISSHATLYWYQQALGQGPEFLTYFNYEAQPDKSGLPSDRFSAERPEGSISTLTIQRTEQRDSAMYRCASSLAHRTAYNEQFFGPGTRLTVL.

V and J are TRBV5-4 and TRBJ1-3; a weak D match, TRBD1 (5 bases). Trimming left V 3 bases short and J 2 bases short, with 15 bases between. The germline CDR1 and CDR2 sequences are SGHNT and YYREEE (reference sequence). The CDR3 has 16 amino acids. The CDR3 region has the DNA TGTGCCAGCAGCTCCTCCCCAGGGCTTCCTGGAAACACCATATATTTT. This codes for CASSSSPGLPGNTIYF. Full variable domain (rest looked up from reference TRBV5-4 and TRBJ1-3): ETGVTQSPTHLIKTRGQQVTLRCSSQSGHNTVSWYQQALGQGPQFIFQYYREEENGRGNFPPRFSGLQFPNYSSELNVNALELDDSALYLCASSSSPGLPGNTIYFGEGSWLTVV.

The chain recombines TRBV19 with TRBJ1-1, with D uncertain. V shed 8 bases and J shed 0 bases, with 13 bases lying between them. Germline V gives CDR1 LNHDA, CDR2 SQIVND (reference sequence). This CDR3 has 14 residues. CDR3 residues: CASCQTHMNTEAFF. As DNA, the CDR3 is TGTGCCAGTTGTCAGACACACATGAACACTGAAGCTTTCTTT.

This chain links TRBV5-1 with TRBJ2-3, with TRBD2 matching 12 bases. The junction had 8 bases not matched to a gene; V was cut back by 4 bases and J by 2 bases. The germline gives CDR1 SGHRS, CDR2 YFSETQ. The CDR3 consists of 17 residues. The DNA of the CDR3 is TGCGCCAGCAGCCTGGTGACTAGCGGGGGAGTCACAGATACGCAGTATTTT. Its protein is CASSLVTSGGVTDTQYF.

This chain links TRBV25-1 with TRBJ1-6; D is possibly TRBD1 (6 bases). Germline CDR1 and CDR2: MGHDK and SYGVNS. V was pared by 4 bases and J by 10 bases, with 11 bases between. The CDR3 loop spans 13 amino acids. This CDR3 reads CASSGTDLSPLHF. In nucleotides, the CDR3 is TGTGCCAGCAGTGGGACAGATTTATCACCCCTCCACTTT.

The V gene is TRBV19, the J gene TRBJ2-7; D unresolved. The CDR3 is made up of 12 amino acids. CDR1 LNHDA and CDR2 SQIVND come from the germline V gene (reference sequence). V shed 5 bases and J shed 6 bases, with 11 bases lying between them. The CDR3 is CASSLPPGEQYF. The CDR3 region has the DNA TGTGCCAGTAGTCTCCCCCCCGGCGAGCAGTACTTC.

This clone was recorded only once. The CDR3 protein is CATRTAGGTEAFF. As DNA, the CDR3 is TGTGCCACCCGGACGGCGGGGGGCACTGAAGCTTTCTTT. The chain combines TRBV15 with TRBJ1-1, with D perhaps matching TRBD1 (5 bases). V lost 8 bases and J 4 bases, leaving 14 bases between the germline ends. This CDR3 has 13 residues. Germline CDR1 LNHNV, CDR2 YYDKDF (reference sequence).

V gene TRBV4-2 combines with J gene TRBJ1-1, with a weak D call TRBD1 (6 bases). The V gene's germline CDR1 is LGHNA and CDR2 YNFKEQ. V gave up 4 bases and J gave up 5 bases, with 17 bases separating them. This CDR3 contains 15 residues. Here the CDR3 DNA reads TGTGCCAGCAGCCCCAGGACAGAGGGTTTGACTGAAGCTTTCTTT. Protein product: CASSPRTEGLTEAFF.

The chain links TRBV5-5 to TRBJ1-1, with D perhaps TRBD1 (5 bases). CDR3 size: 15 residues. Trimming took 0 bases from V and 3 from J, leaving 12 bases between them. Per germline, CDR1 SGHKS and CDR2 YYEKEE (reference sequence). CDR3 DNA sequence: TGTGCCAGCAGCTTGGAGGTCAGGGCCTACACTGAAGCTTTCTTT. It is translated as CASSLEVRAYTEAFF. Variable domain in full (rest from reference TRBV5-5 and TRBJ1-1): DAGVTQSPTHLIKTRGQQVTLRCSPISGHKSVSWYQQVLGQGPQFIFQYYEKEERGRGNFPDRFSARQFPNYSSELNVNALLLGDSALYLCASSLEVRAYTEAFFGQGTRLTVV.